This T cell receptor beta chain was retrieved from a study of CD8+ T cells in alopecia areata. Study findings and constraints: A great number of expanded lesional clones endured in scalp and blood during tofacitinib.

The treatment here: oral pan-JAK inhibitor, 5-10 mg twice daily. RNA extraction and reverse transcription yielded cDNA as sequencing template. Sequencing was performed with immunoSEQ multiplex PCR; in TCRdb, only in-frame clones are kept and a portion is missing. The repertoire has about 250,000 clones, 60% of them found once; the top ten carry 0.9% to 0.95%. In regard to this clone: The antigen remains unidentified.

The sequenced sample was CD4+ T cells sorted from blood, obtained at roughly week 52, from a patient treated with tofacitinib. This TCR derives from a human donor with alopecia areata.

Here the CDR3 reads CAWSRLAGGTRRETQYF. The CDR3, as DNA: TGTGCCTGGAGTCGACTAGCGGGGGGCACAAGGAGGGAGACCCAGTACTTC. The gene calls are TRBV30 and TRBJ2-5, with 13 bases aligning to TRBD2. In germline, CDR1 is GTSNPN, CDR2 SVGIG (reference sequence). The CDR3 runs 17 residues. V lost 2 bases and J lost 5; bases outside the gene matches: 11. Supplemented by reference TRBV30 and TRBJ2-5, the full variable domain reads SQTIHQWPATLVQPVGSPLSLECTVEGTSNPNLYWYRQAAGRGLQLLFYSVGIGQISSEVPQNLSASRPQDRQFILSSKKLLLSDSGFYLCAWSRLAGGTRRETQYFGPGTRLLVL.